The T cell receptor (beta chain) described here comes from a study of cytomegalovirus exposure and HLA in healthy donors. At the level of the study: Caucasian-associated ancestry cluster membership applied to approximately 81% of several hundred genotyped donors. Study-wide points: An analysis that came later showed most CMV-associated TCR beta chains appearing HLA-restricted. What TCR beta sequences reportedly achieved was accurate prediction of HLA-A and HLA-B alleles in most subjects.

Turning to this clone: Its cognate antigen is unknown.

The PCR contained 60 Vbeta and 13 Jbeta primers. Per the study methods: An analysis performed later counted around 80 million unique TCR beta chains (roughly 11 million of them shared). The method was immunoSEQ multiplex PCR; TCRdb's version includes in-frame clones alone and lacks a portion of them. D and trimming were read from the DNA, whereas the V and J calls and clone size are those reported in that table. The repertoire holds roughly 150,000 clones, with less than 90% as singletons. CDR1 SGHRS and CDR2 YFSETQ come from the germline V gene. This CDR3 comprises 15 residues. V lost 2 bases to trimming and J lost 2 bases; unmatched junction nucleotides: 6.

The chain uses TRBV5-1 and TRBJ1-1, with TRBD1 matching over 7 bases. Specimen: PBMCs. The receptor was isolated from a man aged 45-65 years in good health and CMV-seropositive. The CDR3 region has the DNA TGCGCCAGCAGCTTTACCGGGACAGAAAACACTGAAGCTTTCTTT. This translates into CASSFTGTENTEAFF.